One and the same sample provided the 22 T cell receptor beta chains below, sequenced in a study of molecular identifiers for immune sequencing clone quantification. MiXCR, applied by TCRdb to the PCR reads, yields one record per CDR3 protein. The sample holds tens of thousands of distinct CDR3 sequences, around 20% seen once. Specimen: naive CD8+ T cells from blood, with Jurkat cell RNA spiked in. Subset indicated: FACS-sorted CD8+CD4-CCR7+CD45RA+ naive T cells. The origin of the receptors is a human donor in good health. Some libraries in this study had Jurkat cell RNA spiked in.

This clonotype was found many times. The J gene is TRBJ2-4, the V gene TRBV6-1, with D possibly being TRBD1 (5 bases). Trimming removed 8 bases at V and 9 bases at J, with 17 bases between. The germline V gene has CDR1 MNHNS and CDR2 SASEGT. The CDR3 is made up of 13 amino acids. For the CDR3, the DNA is TGTGCCAGCCGCAGGGATCTCGCAAGCATTCAGTACTTC. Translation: CASRRDLASIQYF.

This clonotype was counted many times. The CDR3 coding sequence is TGCAGTGCTACCCTAGCGGGAGCGGCAGATACGCAGTATTTT. This sequence encodes CSATLAGAADTQYF. The chain is built from TRBV20-1 and TRBJ2-3; 10 bases are a match to TRBD2. The junction had 5 bases not matched to a gene; V was cut back by 4 bases and J by 4 bases. Per germline, CDR1 DFQATT and CDR2 SNEGSKA (reference sequence). The CDR3 runs to 14 residues.

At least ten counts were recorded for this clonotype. The CDR3 sequence: CASSSDGNSGNTIYF. The CDR3 coding sequence is TGTGCCAGCAGTTCGGACGGGAACTCTGGAAACACCATATATTTT. The chain combines TRBV6-6 with TRBJ1-3; D gene uncertain. The CDR3 has 15 amino acids. V lost 4 bases, J lost 0 bases, and 10 bases lay in between. Germline V gives CDR1 MNHNY, CDR2 SVGAGI (reference sequence).

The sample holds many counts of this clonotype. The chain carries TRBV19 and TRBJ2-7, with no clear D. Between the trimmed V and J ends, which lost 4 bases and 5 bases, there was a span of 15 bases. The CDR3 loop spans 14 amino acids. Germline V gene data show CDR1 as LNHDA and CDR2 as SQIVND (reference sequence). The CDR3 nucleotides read TGTGCCAGTAGTACCCCGACATACAACAACGAGCAGTACTTC. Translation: CASSTPTYNNEQYF.

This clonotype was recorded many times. The CDR3 region has the DNA TGTGCCACCAGCGAACAGGGCCTCCAAGAGACCCAGTACTTC. This sequence encodes CATSEQGLQETQYF. This chain links TRBV15 with TRBJ2-5; D is perhaps TRBD1 (6 bases). The CDR3 runs to 14 residues. CDR1 is LNHNV, CDR2 YYDKDF, per germline (reference sequence). Trimming cost V 5 bases and J 1 base, with 11 bases left between them.

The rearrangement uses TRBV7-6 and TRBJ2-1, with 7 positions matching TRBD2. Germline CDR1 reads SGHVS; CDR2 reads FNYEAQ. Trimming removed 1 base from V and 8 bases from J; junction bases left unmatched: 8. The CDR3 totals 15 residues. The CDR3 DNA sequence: TGTGCCAGCAGCTTAGTGGGAGGGAAGGGCGATGAGCAGTTCTTC. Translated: CASSLVGGKGDEQFF.

The CDR3 nucleotides are TGTGCCAGCAGTTTAATGGGGAGCTACGAGCAGTACTTC. Translating gives CASSLMGSYEQYF. The genes are TRBV27 and TRBJ2-7; D is possibly TRBD2 (5 bases). Trimming took off 2 bases at V and 3 bases at J, with 8 bases between the two ends. CDR1 and CDR2 (germline): MNHEY, SMNVEV (reference sequence). The CDR3 length is 13 residues.

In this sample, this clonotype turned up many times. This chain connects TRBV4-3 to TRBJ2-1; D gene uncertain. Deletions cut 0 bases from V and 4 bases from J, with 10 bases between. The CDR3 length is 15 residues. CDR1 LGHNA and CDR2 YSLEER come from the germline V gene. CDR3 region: CASSQDWKTYNEQFF. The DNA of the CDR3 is TGCGCCAGCAGCCAAGACTGGAAAACGTACAATGAGCAGTTCTTC.

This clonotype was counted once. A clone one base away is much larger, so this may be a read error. DNA of the CDR3: TGCAGCGTTGAAGAGGGCAGGGCCGAGCAGTACTTC. It encodes CSVEEGRAEQYF. This chain joins TRBV29-1 and TRBJ2-7, with TRBD1 as a possible D gene (5 bases). Trimming took 0 bases from V and 6 from J, leaving 9 bases between them. This CDR3 spans 12 amino acids. Germline V gives CDR1 SQVTM, CDR2 ANQGSEA.

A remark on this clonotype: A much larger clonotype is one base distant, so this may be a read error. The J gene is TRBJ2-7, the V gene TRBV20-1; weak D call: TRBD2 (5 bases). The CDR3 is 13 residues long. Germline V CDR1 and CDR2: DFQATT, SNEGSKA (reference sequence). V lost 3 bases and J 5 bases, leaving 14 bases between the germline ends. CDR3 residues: CSASGEPIDEQYF. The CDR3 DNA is TGCAGTGCTAGTGGGGAGCCGATCGACGAGCAGTACTTC.

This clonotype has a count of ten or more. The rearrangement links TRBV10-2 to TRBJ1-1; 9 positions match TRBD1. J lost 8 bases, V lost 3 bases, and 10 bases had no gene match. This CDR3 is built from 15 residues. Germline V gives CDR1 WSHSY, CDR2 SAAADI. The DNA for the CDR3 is TGCGCCAGCAGTGACCCCGGACAGGGGCCATCAGAAGCTTTCTTT. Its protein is CASSDPGQGPSEAFF.

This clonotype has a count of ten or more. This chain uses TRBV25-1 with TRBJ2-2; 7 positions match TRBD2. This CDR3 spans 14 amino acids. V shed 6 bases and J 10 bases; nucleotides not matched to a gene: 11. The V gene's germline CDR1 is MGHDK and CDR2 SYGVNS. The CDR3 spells CASSSRETPVELFF. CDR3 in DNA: TGTGCCAGCAGCTCGCGGGAGACGCCGGTGGAGCTGTTTTTT.

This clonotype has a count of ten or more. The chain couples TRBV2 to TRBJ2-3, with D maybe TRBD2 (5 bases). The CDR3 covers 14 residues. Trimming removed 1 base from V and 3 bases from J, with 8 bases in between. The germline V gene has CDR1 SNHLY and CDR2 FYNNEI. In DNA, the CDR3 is TGTGCCAGCAGTGAAGGGGAGCTGACAGATACGCAGTATTTT. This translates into CASSEGELTDTQYF.

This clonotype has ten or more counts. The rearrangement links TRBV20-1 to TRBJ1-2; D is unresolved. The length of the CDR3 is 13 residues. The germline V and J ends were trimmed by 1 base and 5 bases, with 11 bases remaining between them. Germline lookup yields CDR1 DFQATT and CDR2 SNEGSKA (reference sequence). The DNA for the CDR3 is TGCAGTGCTAGAGCGCCAGGCATTTATGGCTACACCTTC. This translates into CSARAPGIYGYTF.

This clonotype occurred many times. This CDR3 reads CASSIVSEAFF. The CDR3 nucleotides are TGTGCCAGTAGTATTGTAAGCGAAGCTTTCTTT. V and J are TRBV19 and TRBJ1-1; D unresolved. The CDR3 spans 11 residues. V lost 3 bases and J lost 8, with 7 bases in between. Germline V lookup: CDR1 LNHDA, CDR2 SQIVND (reference sequence).

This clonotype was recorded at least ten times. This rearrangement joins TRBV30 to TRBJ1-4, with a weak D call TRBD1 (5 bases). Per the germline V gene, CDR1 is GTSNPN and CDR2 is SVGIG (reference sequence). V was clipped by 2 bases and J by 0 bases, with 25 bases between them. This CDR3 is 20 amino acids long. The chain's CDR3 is CAWSNPQGIYERPTNEKLFF. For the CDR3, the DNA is TGTGCCTGGAGTAACCCGCAGGGAATCTATGAACGTCCAACTAATGAAAAACTGTTTTTT.

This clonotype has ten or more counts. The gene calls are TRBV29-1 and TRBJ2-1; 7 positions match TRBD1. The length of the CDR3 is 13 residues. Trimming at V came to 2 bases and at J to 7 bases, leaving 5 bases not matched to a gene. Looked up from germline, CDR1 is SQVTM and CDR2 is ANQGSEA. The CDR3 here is CSVELTGVNEQFF. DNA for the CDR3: TGCAGCGTTGAACTTACAGGGGTGAATGAGCAGTTCTTC.

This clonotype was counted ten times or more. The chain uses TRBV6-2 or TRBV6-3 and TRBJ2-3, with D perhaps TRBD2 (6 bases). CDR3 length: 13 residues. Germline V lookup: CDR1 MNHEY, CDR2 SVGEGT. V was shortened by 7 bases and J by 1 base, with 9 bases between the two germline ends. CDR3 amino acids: CASTEGRTDTQYF. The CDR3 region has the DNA TGTGCCAGCACGGAGGGGCGCACAGATACGCAGTATTTT.

CDR3 sequence (DNA): TGTGCCAGCAACGGGGGGAGGACTGAAGCTTTCTTT. The encoded protein is CASNGGRTEAFF. The chain recombines TRBV6-5 with TRBJ1-1, with a possible D match to TRBD1 (5 bases). CDR1 is MNHEY and CDR2 is SVGAGI in the germline V gene. V was shortened by 7 bases and J by 5 bases, with 11 bases between the two germline ends. This CDR3 comprises 12 residues.

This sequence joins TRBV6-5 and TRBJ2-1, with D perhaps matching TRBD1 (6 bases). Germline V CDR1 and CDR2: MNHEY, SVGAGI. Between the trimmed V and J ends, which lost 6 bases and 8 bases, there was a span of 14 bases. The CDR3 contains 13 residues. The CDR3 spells CASRPVGADEQFF. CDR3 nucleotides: TGTGCCAGCAGACCGGTGGGGGCCGATGAGCAGTTCTTC.

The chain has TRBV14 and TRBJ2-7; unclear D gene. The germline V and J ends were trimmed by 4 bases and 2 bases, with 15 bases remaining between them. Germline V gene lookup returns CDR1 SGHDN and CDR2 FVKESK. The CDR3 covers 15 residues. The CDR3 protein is CASSPAGGSAYEQYF. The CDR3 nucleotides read TGTGCCAGCAGCCCCGCCGGTGGCAGCGCCTACGAGCAGTACTTC.

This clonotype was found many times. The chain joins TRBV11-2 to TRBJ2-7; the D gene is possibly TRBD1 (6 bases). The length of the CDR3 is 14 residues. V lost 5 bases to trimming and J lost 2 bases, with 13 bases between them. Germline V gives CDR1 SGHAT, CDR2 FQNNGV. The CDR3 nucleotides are TGTGCCAGCAGCACCTACAGGGCTGCCTACGAGCAGTACTTC. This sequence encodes CASSTYRAAYEQYF.